One sample yielded the 21 T cell receptor beta chains listed below, sequenced in a study of tumor and adjacent non-tumor tissue in lung cancer listed by TCRdb under 2018. Library creation used multiplex PCR. The sequencer was an Illumina HiSeq 2500. Following protocols modified from ARM-PCR, the researchers constructed TCRbeta libraries through three rounds of nested PCR with primers (Table S4). TCRdb itself trimmed the public reads at Q25 with fastp, ran MiXCR and retained productive beta chains. All rows with the same CDR3 protein become a single entry with the most common DNA and genes. Present in this sample are more than 55,000 distinct CDR3 sequences, around 64% of which were seen just once. The top ten hold under 35% of the sample. RNA was isolated from bulk, unsorted tissue, and RNA quality was assessed with a NanoDrop ND-1000 and an Agilent 2100. Normal lung samples were distant non-tumor tissue taken more than 3 cm from the tumor edge.

The sequencing sample was made of distant non-tumor lung tissue. The receptors shown here come from a man aged 65 to 85 with non-small cell lung cancer.

Of note for this clonotype: This may stem from a read error, because a much larger clone lies one nucleotide away. The rearrangement joins TRBV4-1 to TRBJ2-7, with D maybe TRBD1 (6 bases). The germline V and J ends were trimmed by 2 bases and 1 base, with 18 bases remaining between them. The CDR3 consists of 17 residues. The germline V gene has CDR1 MGHRA and CDR2 YSYEKL. CDR3 coding DNA: TGCGCCAGCAGCCAACGCTTCGGAACAGGGTGGTCCTACGAGCAGTACTTC. Translation: CASSQRFGTGWSYEQYF.

This clonotype was observed a handful of times. At one boundary the junction diverges from the germline segment, which might be a read error. The rearrangement uses TRBV11-2 and TRBJ2-3; TRBD1 matches 8 bases. This CDR3 has 15 amino acids. Germline V lookup: CDR1 SGHAT, CDR2 FQNNGV. The CDR3 spells CASSLDRAPSDMQYF. The DNA for the CDR3 is TGTGCCAGCAGCTTGGACAGGGCCCCATCAGATATGCAGTATTTT.

With respect to this clonotype: A much larger clone sits a single nucleotide away, making a read error possible. The chain combines TRBV2 with TRBJ2-3; the D gene is possibly TRBD2 (5 bases). V gave up 3 bases and J gave up 0 bases, with 13 bases separating them. Looked up from germline, CDR1 is SNHLY and CDR2 is FYNNEI. The CDR3 length is 16 residues. In nucleotides, the CDR3 is TGTGCCAGCAGTGAGTGTACGAGGACTAGCACAGATACGCAGTATTTT. Residues: CASSECTRTSTDTQYF.

This clonotype has a count of ten or more. The chain couples TRBV4-2 to TRBJ1-5; 9 nucleotides align to TRBD1. The length of the CDR3 is 15 residues. In germline, CDR1 is LGHNA, CDR2 YNFKEQ. The V segment lost 0 bases and the J segment 6 bases; nucleotides outside the gene matches: 3. CDR3: CASSQDQTGGQPQHF. CDR3 in DNA: TGTGCCAGCAGCCAAGATCAGACAGGGGGTCAGCCCCAGCATTTT.

This clonotype was observed a single time. A junction end diverges from the germline sequence, so it may reflect a read error. This sequence joins TRBV5-6 and TRBJ1-1; perhaps TRBD1 as D (6 bases). Germline CDR1 reads SGHDT; CDR2 reads YYEEEE. This CDR3 comprises 15 residues. The CDR3 region has the DNA TGTGCCACAAGTTCTGGGCCTAGGGGGGGCACTGAAGCTTTATTT. Residues: CATSSGPRGGTEALF. Complete variable domain (other parts from reference TRBV5-6 and TRBJ1-1): DAGVTQSPTHLIKTRGQQVTLRCSPKSGHDTVSWYQQALGQGPQFIFQYYEEEERQRGNFPDRFSGHQFPNYSSELNVNALLLGDSALYLCATSSGPRGGTEALFGQGTRLTVV.

On this clonotype: A much larger clone differs by one base, so this may be a read error. The gene calls are TRBV12-3 or TRBV12-4 and TRBJ1-1; 9 bases agree with TRBD1. CDR3 length equals 14 residues. CDR3 protein: CANSQGQGNTEAFF. CDR3 in DNA: TGTGCCAACAGTCAGGGACAGGGGAACACTGAAGCTTTCTTT.

This clonotype was detected only once. A much larger clone sits a single nucleotide away, making a read error possible. This chain joins TRBV28 and TRBJ2-4; 7 positions agree with TRBD2. Germline values: CDR1 MDHEN, CDR2 SYDVKM. J lost 2 bases, V lost 4 bases, and 8 bases had no gene match. The CDR3 consists of 16 residues. The CDR3 region has the DNA TGTGCCAGCAGTTCCCTAGCGGACCTCTCCAAAAACATTCAGTACTTC. This sequence encodes CASSSLADLSKNIQYF.

The count of this clonotype is one. A much larger clone is a single base away; this may be a read error. The V call is TRBV5-1, the J call TRBJ2-7; D may be TRBD1 (6 bases). V gave up 3 bases and J gave up 5 bases, with 18 bases separating them. Germline values: CDR1 SGHRS, CDR2 YFSETQ. This CDR3 contains 15 residues. Here the CDR3 DNA reads TGCGCCAGCAGCTCCTGGGGCCAGGGGATCGACGAGCAGTACTTC. Encoded protein: CASSSWGQGIDEQYF. Drawing the rest from reference TRBV5-1 and TRBJ2-7, the complete variable domain is KAGVTQTPRYLIKTRGQQVTLSCSPISGHRSVSWYQQTPGQGLQFLFEYFSETQRNKGNFPGRFSGRQFSNSRSEMNVSTLELGDSALYLCASSSWGQGIDEQYFGPGTRLTVT.

The chain combines TRBV5-1 with TRBJ2-7; TRBD2 agrees at 7 bases. Trimming took 4 bases from V and 6 from J; bases not matched to a gene: 10. Germline assignment: CDR1 SGHRS and CDR2 YFSETQ. This CDR3 region has 14 residues. CDR3 residues: CASSGRSGGCEQYF. The DNA of the CDR3 is TGCGCCAGCAGCGGTCGCTCGGGGGGTTGCGAGCAGTACTTC.

In this sample, this clonotype turned up many times. The chain has TRBV11-2 and TRBJ2-5; 8 bases are a match to TRBD1. This CDR3 spans 14 amino acids. Trimming took 5 bases from V and 1 from J; bases not matched to a gene: 3. Germline-derived CDR1 and CDR2 are SGHAT and FQNNGV. CDR3 in amino acids: CASSLGQGQETQYF. CDR3 sequence (DNA): TGTGCCAGCAGCCTCGGACAGGGCCAAGAGACCCAGTACTTC. The whole variable domain, remainder taken from reference TRBV11-2 and TRBJ2-5, is EAGVAQSPRYKIIEKRQSVAFWCNPISGHATLYWYQQILGQGPKLLIQFQNNGVVDDSQLPKDRFSAERLKGVDSTLKIQPAKLEDSAVYLCASSLGQGQETQYFGPGTRLLVL.

This clonotype has a count of ten or more. The chain uses TRBV10-3 and TRBJ2-3; a weak D match, TRBD2 (5 bases). CDR3 length: 14 amino acids. V dropped 6 bases and J dropped 6 bases, with 16 bases sitting between them. The germline V gene has CDR1 ENHRY and CDR2 SYGVKD. The CDR3 spells CAISSLGGEDTQYF. The DNA of the CDR3 is TGTGCCATCAGCTCTTTAGGTGGGGAGGATACGCAGTATTTT.

To note about this clonotype: The junction does not match germline at one end; this may be a read error. For the CDR3, the DNA is TGTGTTAGTGGATTGGAGAAGAGCGGGAGGTCCTACAATGAGCAGTTCTTC. Translation gives CVSGLEKSGRSYNEQFF. The chain carries TRBV12-5 and TRBJ2-1; TRBD2 aligns across 9 bases. CDR3 length: 17 amino acids. Germline assignment: CDR1 LGHNT and CDR2 FRNRAP.

Remarks on this clonotype: A junction boundary mismatches the germline segment, possibly from a read error. The chain couples TRBV11-3 to TRBJ2-4; possible D gene TRBD1, 5 bases. The CDR3 extends over 16 amino acids. In germline, CDR1 is SGHNT, CDR2 YENEEA. The CDR3 DNA reads as TGTGCCAGCGGCTTGAACAGGAGTAATTCCGAAAACATTCAGTACTTC. This translates into CASGLNRSNSENIQYF.

This clonotype turned up a few times. A much larger clone differs from this one at a single base, so this may be a read error. The chain combines TRBV6-5 with TRBJ2-7; no reliable D call. This CDR3 has 8 residues. Germline CDR1 is MNHEY and CDR2 is SVGAGI. CDR3 in amino acids: CVSTEQYF. The CDR3 bases are TGTGTCAGCACCGAGCAGTACTTC.

The rearrangement joins TRBV15 to TRBJ1-1, with 11 bases identical to TRBD1. Germline V gene lookup returns CDR1 LNHNV and CDR2 YYDKDF (reference sequence). The CDR3 consists of 19 residues. J gave up 0 bases and V 1 base, and 10 bases lay outside the gene matches. CDR3 sequence (DNA): TGTGCCACCAGCAGAGGATTGCCCGGGACAGGGGGAATGAACACTGAAGCTTTCTTT. It yields the protein CATSRGLPGTGGMNTEAFF.

This clonotype showed up many times. The chain combines TRBV28 with TRBJ2-5; TRBD2 is a possible D gene (7 bases). Germline CDR1 reads MDHEN; CDR2 reads SYDVKM. Trimming took off 6 bases at V and 2 bases at J, with 22 bases between the two ends. The CDR3 covers 17 residues. CDR3 protein: CASRQLEGGTKQETQYF. Here the CDR3 DNA reads TGTGCCAGCAGACAACTCGAGGGGGGGACAAAACAAGAGACCCAGTACTTC.

Of note for this clonotype: The missing conserved phenylalanine or tryptophan at the end of this CDR3 makes a read error likely. The limits of the CDR3 on the DNA are not certain, so only TCRdb's listed CDR3 is given. The J gene is TRBJ2-1, the V gene TRBV28; TRBD1, the D gene given by the table, was not confirmed from the DNA. The length of the CDR3 is 20 amino acids, counting both ends. CDR1 and CDR2 (germline): MDHEN, SYDVKM. The CDR3 is CASSSPPFSDGTFAYNERFL.

A remark on this clonotype: A read error may account for a junction end that differs from germline. V is TRBV28 and J is TRBJ1-1; D might be TRBD1 (5 bases). Germline CDR1 MDHEN, CDR2 SYDVKM. The CDR3 length is 13 residues. The CDR3 DNA reads TGTACCAGCAGTGGGGGGTTGGGCACTGAAGCTTTCTTT. This encodes CTSSGGLGTEAFF.

This clonotype has a handful of counts. The J gene is TRBJ1-4, the V gene TRBV5-1; D gene unclear. Deletions cut 0 bases from V and 2 bases from J, with 8 bases between. Germline values: CDR1 SGHRS, CDR2 YFSETQ. This CDR3 has 15 amino acids. CDR3 loop: CASSLEAATNEKLFF. The DNA of the CDR3 is TGCGCCAGCAGCTTGGAGGCAGCTACTAATGAAAAACTGTTTTTT. The full variable domain, in which reference TRBV5-1 and TRBJ1-4 provide the parts outside the CDR3, is KAGVTQTPRYLIKTRGQQVTLSCSPISGHRSVSWYQQTPGQGLQFLFEYFSETQRNKGNFPGRFSGRQFSNSRSEMNVSTLELGDSALYLCASSLEAATNEKLFFGSGTQLSVL.

The chain links TRBV11-2 to TRBJ2-1, with D maybe TRBD1 (5 bases). Germline CDR1 reads SGHAT; CDR2 reads FQNNGV. Trimming took off 6 bases at V and 13 bases at J, with 25 bases between the two ends. The CDR3 sequence is 15 residues long. In DNA, the CDR3 is TGTGCCAGCAGGTTCAGGGCCGGGTCCTCTGGCGGACAGTTCTTC. Translation gives CASRFRAGSSGGQFF. The whole variable domain, filled in from reference TRBV11-2 and TRBJ2-1, reads EAGVAQSPRYKIIEKRQSVAFWCNPISGHATLYWYQQILGQGPKLLIQFQNNGVVDDSQLPKDRFSAERLKGVDSTLKIQPAKLEDSAVYLCASRFRAGSSGGQFFGPGTRLTVL.

Comment on this clonotype: One junction end does not reproduce the germline sequence, and a read error may be involved. The V and J genes are TRBV5-6 and TRBJ1-6; D remains unclear. Germline V gene sequence: CDR1 SGHDT, CDR2 YYEEEE. This CDR3 has 13 residues. The CDR3 loop is CTSSLVRNSPLHF. The CDR3 nucleotides read TGTACCAGCAGCTTGGTGCGGAATTCACCCCTCCACTTT.